These T cell receptor beta chains were read from a single sample in a study of CD8 T cell repertoires and HIV-1 epitope variants. No antigen has been assigned to these receptors. The assay was immunoSEQ multiplex PCR, and TCRdb's table has in-frame clones only and misses some. Found here are some 1,700 clones, under 85% of them singletons; the top ten hold under 50%. Sequences were obtained from cultured CD8+ T cells derived from PBMCs. These receptors came from a male donor with HIV. Both conserved end residues are part of each CDR3. The order of the fields is CDR3 protein, CDR3 DNA, V gene, J gene, D gene, clone size. The D gene is left open where the match is weak. Size values are once, few and many counts, or a class for expanded clones, and some rows have none.

CSVEARGDGYEQYF	TGCAGCGTTGAGGCCAGGGGCGATGGCTACGAGCAGTACTTC	TRBV29-1	TRBJ2-7	NA	NA
CASSGTGGYEQYF	TGTGCCAGCAGCGGCACAGGGGGTTACGAGCAGTACTTC	TRBV9	TRBJ2-7	TRBD1	NA
CASSFLRSGGADTQYF	TGCGCCAGCAGCTTCCTTCGGTCCGGGGGCGCAGATACGCAGTATTTT	TRBV5-1	TRBJ2-3	NA	NA
CASSMLQGKGEQFF	TGTGCCAGCAGTATGTTACAGGGGAAAGGTGAGCAGTTCTTC	TRBV27	TRBJ2-1	TRBD1	NA
CASRSLVGASGANVLTF	TGTGCCAGCAGATCTCTTGTGGGGGCCTCTGGGGCCAACGTCCTGACTTTC	TRBV27	TRBJ2-6	NA	NA
CASSSPFDYEQYF	TGTGCCAGCAGCTCCCCATTTGACTACGAGCAGTACTTC	TRBV7-9	TRBJ2-7	NA	NA
CASSSGSGYTF	TGTGCCAGCAGTTCAGGCTCTGGCTACACCTTC	TRBV28	TRBJ1-2	NA	NA
CAISESLGVSGANVLTF	TGTGCCATCAGTGAGTCTCTGGGGGTATCTGGGGCCAACGTCCTGACTTTC	TRBV6-1	TRBJ2-6	NA	once
CASSHRLASGSGANVLTF	TGTGCCAGCAGCCATAGACTAGCAAGCGGCTCTGGGGCCAACGTCCTGACTTTC	TRBV14	TRBJ2-6	TRBD2	NA
CASSFTGTGNTGELFF	TGTGCCAGCAGCTTTACCGGGACAGGAAACACCGGGGAGCTGTTTTTT	TRBV5-6	TRBJ2-2	TRBD1	NA
CASSPRRLENTGELFF	TGTGCCAGCTCGCCAAGAAGGCTGGAGAACACCGGGGAGCTGTTTTTT	TRBV18	TRBJ2-2	NA	NA
CASTYSGGANEQFF	TGTGCCAGCACCTATAGCGGGGGGGCCAATGAGCAGTTCTTC	TRBV5-6	TRBJ2-1	TRBD2	NA
CASSGEVDGYTF	TGCGCCAGCTCAGGGGAGGTTGATGGCTACACCTTC	TRBV4-3	TRBJ1-2	NA	NA
CASSGGTSSEQFF	TGTGCCAGCAGCGGCGGGACTAGCAGTGAGCAGTTCTTC	TRBV5-8	TRBJ2-1	TRBD2	NA
CASSIDRTPEAFF	TGTGCCAGTAGTATAGACCGGACACCTGAAGCTTTCTTT	TRBV19	TRBJ1-1	NA	NA
CASSEVRREQFF	TGTGCCAGCAGTGAAGTCAGAAGGGAGCAGTTCTTC	TRBV2	TRBJ2-1	NA	NA
CAISGLFSGREESTDTQYF	TGTGCCATCAGTGGTCTCTTTAGCGGGAGGGAAGAATCCACAGATACGCAGTATTTT	TRBV10-3	TRBJ2-3	TRBD2	NA
CASSPGRGLGETQYF	TGTGCCAGCAGCCCGGGGAGGGGGCTGGGGGAGACCCAGTACTTC	TRBV5-6	TRBJ2-5	NA	NA
CASSVSSGTVSYEQYF	TGTGCCAGCAGTGTATCCTCCGGGACGGTGTCCTACGAGCAGTACTTC	TRBV27	TRBJ2-7	NA	large
CASSLDRNTEAFF	TGTGCCAGCAGTCTCGACAGGAACACTGAAGCTTTCTTT	TRBV5-4	TRBJ1-1	NA	few
CASSQEVGNYGYTF	TGTGCCAGCAGCCAAGAAGTCGGGAACTATGGCTACACCTTC	TRBV14	TRBJ1-2	NA	NA
CASSGGWDRGFSGANVLTF	TGTGCCAGCAGCGGGGGCTGGGACAGGGGATTTTCTGGGGCCAACGTCCTGACTTTC	TRBV5-6	TRBJ2-6	TRBD1	NA
CASSPVNTEAFF	TGTGCCAGCAGCCCCGTGAACACTGAAGCTTTCTTT	TRBV11-1	TRBJ1-1	NA	few
CASSTGQGGYGYTF	TGTGCCAGCAGCACCGGACAGGGTGGCTATGGCTACACCTTC	TRBV9	TRBJ1-2	TRBD1	NA
CASSYGTGALHYGYTF	TGTGCCAGCAGTTACGGGACAGGGGCTCTTCACTATGGCTACACCTTC	TRBV6-6	TRBJ1-2	TRBD1	NA
CASSFQGGSNQPQHF	TGTGCCAGCAGTTTCCAGGGGGGAAGCAATCAGCCCCAGCATTTT	TRBV27	TRBJ1-5	TRBD1	NA
CASSADGYSGNTIYF	TGTGCCAGCAGTGCGGACGGATACTCTGGAAACACCATATATTTT	TRBV27	TRBJ1-3	NA	few
CASSPGLASSGNTIYF	TGTGCCAGCAGCCCGGGGTTGGCCAGCTCTGGAAACACCATATATTTT	TRBV27	TRBJ1-3	NA	NA
CASSIRPTDFDYGYTF	TGTGCCAGCAGTATACGCCCGACAGATTTCGACTATGGCTACACCTTC	TRBV28	TRBJ1-2	NA	large
CASSLSKGVSGNTIYF	TGTGCCAGCAGCTTAAGTAAGGGGGTCTCTGGAAACACCATATATTTT	TRBV11-2	TRBJ1-3	NA	once
CASSLAGLSGVQFF	TGTGCCAGCAGCTTAGCGGGGCTCTCGGGGGTGCAGTTCTTC	TRBV11-1	TRBJ2-1	NA	NA
CASSQGVRDIQYF	TGCGCCAGCAGCCAAGGGGTGAGGGACATTCAGTACTTC	TRBV4-3	TRBJ2-4	NA	NA
CASSLGTDTQYF	TGTGCCAGCAGCTTGGGCACAGATACGCAGTATTTT	TRBV7-9	TRBJ2-3	NA	NA
CASSSGTGGTDTQYF	TGTGCCAGCAGCTCCGGGACAGGGGGCACAGATACGCAGTATTTT	TRBV5-8	TRBJ2-3	TRBD1	NA
CASSWDGSYEQYF	TGTGCCAGTAGTTGGGACGGTTCCTACGAGCAGTACTTC	TRBV19	TRBJ2-7	NA	NA
CASSSSSGGRIHNEQFF	TGTGCCAGCAGCTCCAGCTCCGGGGGGCGTATCCACAATGAGCAGTTCTTC	TRBV7-6	TRBJ2-1	NA	NA
CSARSTDRDFGANVLTF	TGCAGCGCCCGGTCGACGGACAGGGACTTTGGGGCCAACGTCCTGACTTTC	TRBV29-1	TRBJ2-6	TRBD1	NA
CASSRWDTPNEQFF	TGTGCCAGCAGCCGGTGGGACACCCCCAATGAGCAGTTCTTC	TRBV7-8	TRBJ2-1	NA	NA
CSVEWYWTGESNEQFF	TGCAGCGTTGAATGGTATTGGACAGGGGAGTCCAATGAGCAGTTCTTC	TRBV29-1	TRBJ2-1	TRBD1	NA
CASSDGITEAFF	TGTGCCAGCAGTGACGGAATCACTGAAGCTTTCTTT	TRBV2	TRBJ1-1	NA	NA
CASSSQGDSYEQYF	TGTGCCAGCAGTTCACAGGGAGACTCCTACGAGCAGTACTTC	TRBV27	TRBJ2-7	NA	NA
CASSSQGQPQHF	TGTGCCAGCAGTTCGCAGGGGCAGCCCCAGCATTTT	TRBV27	TRBJ1-5	NA	few
CASSRSGFEQFF	TGTGCCAGCAGCCGCTCGGGGTTTGAGCAGTTCTTC	TRBV7-9	TRBJ2-1	NA	NA
CASSLNTLNTEAFF	TGTGCCAGCAGCCTAAATACTTTGAACACTGAAGCTTTCTTT	TRBV16	TRBJ1-1	NA	NA
CASSLGGDSPLHF	TGTGCCAGCAGCTTGGGGGGAGATTCACCCCTCCACTTT	TRBV5-6	TRBJ1-6	NA	NA
CASSAGAGWNEQFF	TGTGCCAGCAGCGCCGGAGCGGGGTGGAATGAGCAGTTCTTC	TRBV9	TRBJ2-1	TRBD2	NA
CASSYRQGEYNEQFF	TGTGCCAGCAGTTACCGACAGGGCGAATACAATGAGCAGTTCTTC	TRBV6-6	TRBJ2-1	TRBD1	NA
CASSESTGRRRNEQFF	TGCGCCAGCAGTGAATCGACTGGGCGACGGCGTAATGAGCAGTTCTTC	TRBV10-2	TRBJ2-1	NA	NA
CASSLGWNTEAFF	TGTGCCAGCAGCCTGGGGTGGAACACTGAAGCTTTCTTT	TRBV14	TRBJ1-1	NA	NA
CASSPDPFSGYTF	TGTGCCAGCAGCCCCGACCCTTTTAGCGGCTACACCTTC	TRBV7-3	TRBJ1-2	NA	once
CASSPAVELAKNIQYF	TGTGCCAGCAGCCCGGCCGTTGAACTAGCCAAAAACATTCAGTACTTC	TRBV14	TRBJ2-4	NA	NA
CASSVVSDTGELFF	TGTGCCAGCAGCGTAGTGTCGGACACCGGGGAGCTGTTTTTT	TRBV9	TRBJ2-2	NA	NA
CASRSQLAGLIPNYEQYF	TGTGCCAGCAGGAGCCAACTAGCGGGCCTCATCCCTAACTACGAGCAGTACTTC	TRBV2	TRBJ2-7	TRBD2	NA
CASKIIESGHEQYF	TGTGCCAGCAAAATCATCGAATCGGGCCACGAGCAGTACTTC	TRBV28	TRBJ2-7	NA	NA
CASSLEGMEYEQYF	TGCGCCAGCAGCTTGGAGGGGATGGAATACGAGCAGTACTTC	TRBV5-1	TRBJ2-7	NA	few
CASSPSGGGEQFF	TGTGCCAGCTCACCCTCAGGGGGCGGGGAGCAGTTCTTC	TRBV18	TRBJ2-1	TRBD1	NA
CASSPAALAASTDTQYF	TGTGCCAGCAGCCCAGCAGCCCTAGCGGCTAGCACAGATACGCAGTATTTT	TRBV7-9	TRBJ2-3	TRBD2	NA